These T cell receptor beta chains were read from a single sample in a study of technical replicates of blood from a handful of donors. The protocol was immunoSEQ multiplex PCR, while the TCRdb copy is restricted to in-frame clones and leaves out a portion. The sample contains more than 90,000 clones, under 97% of which appear only once. Sequencing was done on a sample of T cells isolated from PBMCs. The receptors shown here come from a human donor in good health. Each CDR3 is given with its conserved first and last residue. A D gene is named only where the DNA matches it firmly. Expanded clones are given a class, and other clones once, few, many or no size at all.

clone_size,j_call,d_call,v_call,cdr3_aa,cdr3_nt
-,TRBJ2-7,TRBD1,TRBV29-1,CSVEEAGTGGFYEQYF,TGCAGCGTTGAGGAAGCGGGGACAGGGGGCTTCTACGAGCAGTACTTC
-,TRBJ1-1,-,TRBV19,CASSIDAATEAFF,TGTGCCAGTAGTATTGACGCGGCTACTGAAGCTTTCTTT
-,TRBJ2-1,TRBD2,TRBV5-4,CASSPVPTSGATYNEQFF,TGTGCCAGCAGCCCTGTCCCGACTAGCGGGGCTACCTACAATGAGCAGTTCTTC
-,TRBJ1-2,TRBD1,TRBV28,CASSEHAGTGGSRGYTF,TGTGCCAGCAGTGAGCACGCCGGGACAGGGGGCTCACGGGGCTACACCTTC
-,TRBJ2-5,TRBD1,TRBV9,CASSGDTGVGETQYF,TGTGCCAGCAGCGGGGACACAGGGGTCGGGGAGACCCAGTACTTC
-,TRBJ1-3,TRBD1,TRBV4-1,CASSHKMGGTGGSSSGNTIYF,TGCGCCAGCAGCCACAAAATGGGGGGGACAGGGGGCTCCTCTTCTGGAAACACCATATATTTT
-,TRBJ2-2,-,TRBV5-1,CASGQRAGTNTGELFF,TGCGCCTCAGGCCAAAGGGCGGGTACGAACACCGGGGAGCTGTTTTTT
-,TRBJ2-7,TRBD2,TRBV2,CASSLTRGLGPSYEQYF,TGTGCCAGCAGTTTAACTAGGGGACTAGGGCCGAGCTACGAGCAGTACTTC
-,TRBJ2-7,TRBD1,TRBV19,CASSTSDRDEQYF,TGTGCCAGTAGTACCTCTGACAGGGACGAGCAGTACTTC
-,TRBJ1-6,-,TRBV28,CASTSPSRGLQAFHNSPLHF,TGTGCCAGCACCTCGCCCAGCAGGGGTCTGCAGGCTTTCCATAATTCACCCCTCCACTTT
-,TRBJ1-2,TRBD1,TRBV30,CASDRGTYGYTF,TGTGCCTCGGACAGGGGGACGTATGGCTACACCTTC
-,TRBJ2-7,-,TRBV5-4,CASSTQQVPYEQYF,TGTGCCAGCAGCACCCAACAGGTCCCCTACGAGCAGTACTTC
once,TRBJ1-2,TRBD1,TRBV19,CASSPRTGIYGYTF,TGTGCCAGTAGTCCGCGGACAGGAATATATGGCTACACCTTC
-,TRBJ1-1,-,TRBV7-2,CASSPSRAEAFF,TGTGCCAGCAGCCCAAGCAGGGCTGAAGCTTTCTTT
-,TRBJ1-5,-,TRBV19,CASSGGFGNQPQHF,TGTGCCAGTAGCGGGGGTTTTGGCAATCAGCCCCAGCATTTT
-,TRBJ2-3,TRBD2,TRBV7-3,CASSLNGGASDTQYF,TGTGCCAGCAGCTTGAACGGGGGGGCGTCAGATACGCAGTATTTT
-,TRBJ2-1,-,TRBV29-1,CSVETGFEGYNEQFF,TGCAGCGTTGAAACGGGGTTTGAAGGATACAATGAGCAGTTCTTC
-,TRBJ2-7,TRBD1,TRBV29-1,CSVGTGEYEQYF,TGCAGCGTTGGGACAGGGGAGTACGAGCAGTACTTC
-,TRBJ2-1,-,TRBV30,CASDRLSYNEQFF,TGTGCCTCCGACAGACTCTCCTACAATGAGCAGTTCTTC
-,TRBJ2-2,-,TRBV4-2,CASSQSGRVDGELFF,TGTGCCAGCAGCCAATCGGGTCGGGTTGACGGGGAGCTGTTTTTT
-,TRBJ1-5,-,TRBV6-1,CASSEILSQPQHF,TGTGCCAGCAGTGAAATTCTGTCTCAGCCCCAGCATTTT
-,TRBJ2-7,-,TRBV6-6,CASSTGKDEQYF,TGTGCCAGCAGTACCGGGAAGGACGAGCAGTACTTC
once,TRBJ2-7,-,TRBV4-1,CASSQGPPGRDYEQYF,TGCGCCAGCAGCCAAGGCCCGCCTGGGCGGGACTACGAGCAGTACTTC
once,TRBJ2-1,-,TRBV9,CASSVLTGDNHNEQFF,TGTGCCAGCAGCGTCCTGACAGGTGACAACCACAATGAGCAGTTCTTC
-,TRBJ1-5,-,TRBV4-1,CASSRSEVQISYSNQPQHF,TGCGCCAGCAGCCGCTCGGAGGTACAGATTAGCTATAGCAATCAGCCCCAGCATTTT
-,TRBJ2-7,-,TRBV7-8,CASNSPGRGAESEQYF,TGTGCCAGCAACTCCCCGGGGCGGGGCGCGGAGAGCGAGCAGTACTTC
-,TRBJ2-5,TRBD1,TRBV2,CAISPDRGPQYF,TGTGCCATTTCGCCGGACAGGGGGCCCCAGTACTTC
-,TRBJ2-7,TRBD2,TRBV9,CASSVDGTSPYEQYF,TGTGCCAGCAGCGTAGATGGGACTAGCCCATACGAGCAGTACTTC
-,TRBJ1-1,-,TRBV19,CASRNAVEAFF,TGTGCCAGTAGGAATGCGGTTGAAGCTTTCTTT
-,TRBJ1-1,-,TRBV9,CASSASLQGSNTEAFF,TGTGCCAGCAGCGCATCCCTCCAGGGGTCGAACACTGAAGCTTTCTTT
-,TRBJ2-7,TRBD1,TRBV7-3,CASSLWGQGYEQYF,TGTGCCAGCAGCTTATGGGGACAGGGCTACGAGCAGTACTTC
-,TRBJ2-1,TRBD2,TRBV4-1,CASSQVLAGGPYNEQFF,TGCGCCAGCAGCCAAGTTTTGGCGGGAGGGCCCTACAATGAGCAGTTCTTC
-,TRBJ1-1,-,TRBV5-1,CASSSGALKNTEAFF,TGCGCCAGCAGCTCAGGGGCCCTGAAGAACACTGAAGCTTTCTTT
-,TRBJ2-1,TRBD1,TRBV28,CASSLYRDRAYNEQFF,TGTGCCAGCAGTTTATACCGGGACAGGGCATACAATGAGCAGTTCTTC
-,TRBJ2-3,-,TRBV5-4,CASSFDGRGNTQYF,TGTGCCAGCAGCTTTGACGGGAGAGGAAATACGCAGTATTTT
-,TRBJ2-2,-,TRBV11-3,CASSLAGVRSGELFF,TGTGCCAGCAGCTTAGCAGGGGTCCGTTCCGGGGAGCTGTTTTTT
-,TRBJ2-7,TRBD2,TRBV6-5,CASSSGTSGSSQYF,TGTGCCAGCAGTTCCGGGACTAGCGGGAGCTCCCAGTACTTC
-,TRBJ2-1,-,TRBV19,CASSIRTAPYNEQFF,TGTGCCAGTAGTATCAGGACTGCCCCATACAATGAGCAGTTCTTC